The clone carrying this T cell receptor (beta chain) was detected once. The CDR3 covers 16 residues. Germline values: CDR1 MNHEY, CDR2 SMNVEV (reference sequence). J was trimmed by 3 bases and V by 7 bases; bases with no gene match: 11. This sample stems from a study of blood T cells in healthy people across ages. For the second PCR, which ran for roughly 6 to 12 cycles, a sample-barcoded 5' primer and a J-beta primer mix were used. TCRdb used MiXCR to reprocess the 5' RACE reads, holding one entry per CDR3 protein. The top ten hold around 0.75% of the sample, which has 1 million or so distinct CDR3 sequences, 20% to 25% seen once. These same data were also listed under a study on T cells of mothers and their children.

The V gene is TRBV27, the J gene TRBJ2-3; 9 bases fit TRBD2. The origin of this receptor is a girl aged 2 to 10 in good health. Sequencing was carried out using blood. The CDR3 sequence is CASTNRRGGPTDTQYF. The CDR3 DNA reads TGTGCCAGCACGAATCGGCGGGGGGGCCCGACAGATACGCAGTATTTT.